The next 21 T cell receptor beta chains were all read from a single sample in a study of cytomegalovirus exposure and HLA in healthy donors. The PCR was carried out with 60 Vbeta primers and 13 Jbeta primers. Produced via immunoSEQ multiplex PCR; TCRdb's table is partial and in-frame only. The repertoire consists of 76,000 or so clones, with about 80% occurring once and the leading ten covering 2.5%. The sample was PBMCs. Receptor source: a young man in good health and CMV-seronegative.

The chain uses TRBV6-5 and TRBJ1-1, with 10 bases identical to TRBD1. This CDR3 comprises 13 residues. Germline V gene data show CDR1 as MNHEY and CDR2 as SVGAGI. After removal of 2 bases from V and 8 bases from J, the junction contained 2 bases not matched to a gene. In DNA form, the CDR3 reads TGTGCCAGCAGTTACGACAGGGGGCGAGAAGCTTTCTTT. It is translated as CASSYDRGREAFF.

This clone occurred once. The junction departs from the called germline gene at one end, perhaps through a read error. This chain links TRBV5-1 with TRBJ1-1, with 8 nucleotides matching TRBD1. Germline CDR1 reads SGHRS; CDR2 reads YFSETQ. CDR3 length: 16 amino acids. The CDR3: CARSFVYRGENTEAFF. The CDR3 DNA is TGCGCCCGCAGCTTCGTTTACAGGGGGGAGAACACTGAAGCTTTCTTT.

This sequence joins TRBV2 and TRBJ2-2; TRBD2 aligns across 12 bases. This CDR3 has 17 residues. Germline V gene lookup returns CDR1 SNHLY and CDR2 FYNNEI. The V and J ends lost 6 bases and 2 bases, in that order; junction bases with no gene match: 7. DNA of the CDR3: TGTGCCAGCAGCGACCTCGGACTAGCGGGAAACACCGGGGAGCTGTTTTTT. The encoded protein is CASSDLGLAGNTGELFF.

The chain carries TRBV6-5 and TRBJ1-2, with D unclear. Germline V gene lookup returns CDR1 MNHEY and CDR2 SVGAGI. V lost 2 bases and J lost 2, with 6 bases in between. The CDR3 is 13 residues long. The chain's CDR3 is CASSYEGNYGYTF. The CDR3 DNA sequence: TGTGCCAGCAGTTACGAGGGCAACTATGGCTACACCTTC.

V usage is TRBV9 and J usage is TRBJ2-2; 7 bases align to TRBD1. The CDR3 spans 16 residues. V lost 4 bases, J lost 4 bases, and 10 bases stayed unmatched. The V gene's germline CDR1 is SGDLS and CDR2 YYNGEE. CDR3 in amino acids: CASSPNYRGGTGELFF. In nucleotides, the CDR3 is TGTGCCAGCAGCCCGAATTACAGGGGTGGCACCGGGGAGCTGTTTTTT. Combining the CDR3 with reference TRBV9 and TRBJ2-2 gives the whole variable domain DSGVTQTPKHLITATGQRVTLRCSPRSGDLSVYWYQQSLDQGLQFLIQYYNGEERAKGNILERFSAQQFPDLHSELNLSSLELGDSALYFCASSPNYRGGTGELFFGEGSRLTVL.

This rearrangement joins TRBV19 to TRBJ2-2; TRBD2 agrees at 13 bases. J gave up 6 bases and V 8 bases, and 6 bases lay outside the gene matches. CDR1 is LNHDA and CDR2 is SQIVND in the germline V gene (reference sequence). This CDR3 contains 15 residues. The DNA of the CDR3 is TGTGCCAGTTCCCGGACTAGCGGGAGACCCGGGGAGCTGTTTTTT. This sequence encodes CASSRTSGRPGELFF.

The gene calls are TRBV10-1 and TRBJ2-2, with 8 positions matching TRBD2. There are 13 residues in the CDR3. The V gene end was trimmed by 5 bases and the J gene end by 4 bases; junction bases not matched to a gene: 0. Germline V gives CDR1 WNHNN, CDR2 SYGVQD (reference sequence). DNA for the CDR3: TGCGCCAGCAGTACTAGCGGCACCGGGGAGCTGTTTTTT. Translation: CASSTSGTGELFF.

In this sample, this clone turned up once. The genes are TRBV11-3 and TRBJ2-3; D is unresolved. The germline gives CDR1 SGHNT, CDR2 YENEEA. V was trimmed by 5 bases and J by 6 bases, leaving 6 bases between them. The CDR3 consists of 11 residues. CDR3 amino acids: CASSHQDTQYF. Here the CDR3 DNA reads TGTGCCAGCAGCCACCAGGATACGCAGTATTTT.

This chain joins TRBV18 and TRBJ2-5; D possibly corresponds to TRBD2 (5 bases). The germline V gene has CDR1 KGHSH and CDR2 LQKENI. V lost 2 bases and J 4 bases, leaving 5 bases between the germline ends. There are 12 residues in the CDR3. CDR3 nucleotide sequence: TGTGCCAGCTCACCAGCGGGAGAGACCCAGTACTTC. It encodes CASSPAGETQYF.

The chain joins TRBV5-4 to TRBJ2-1, with 9 bases identical to TRBD2. Germline lookup yields CDR1 SGHNT and CDR2 YYREEE (reference sequence). This CDR3 is 14 amino acids long. With V trimmed by 6 bases and J by 3 bases, 4 bases remained unmatched. CDR3 sequence (DNA): TGTGCCAGCACCCGGACTAGCGACTACAATGAGCAGTTCTTC. This sequence encodes CASTRTSDYNEQFF.

The rearrangement links TRBV4-3 to TRBJ2-5; 8 bases align to TRBD1. Trimming removed 2 bases from V and 3 bases from J; junction bases left unmatched: 5. The germline V gene encodes CDR1 LGHNA and CDR2 YSLEER. The CDR3 is 15 residues long. CDR3 loop: CASSQYPTGEETQYF. The CDR3 nucleotides are TGCGCCAGCAGCCAATACCCGACAGGGGAAGAGACCCAGTACTTC.

This clone qualifies as medium-sized. This chain connects TRBV10-2 to TRBJ2-7; TRBD2 might be the D (5 bases). Germline V gene sequence: CDR1 WSHSY, CDR2 SAAADI. The CDR3 has 12 residues. V lost 5 bases, J lost 9 bases, and 14 bases lay in between. This CDR3 reads CASSLRGSPQYF. The CDR3 DNA reads TGCGCCAGCAGTCTTCGGGGTAGTCCGCAGTACTTC.

The chain couples TRBV27 to TRBJ2-7; TRBD1 matches at 9 bases. CDR3 length: 14 residues. Germline lookup yields CDR1 MNHEY and CDR2 SMNVEV (reference sequence). Trimming took 3 bases from V and 6 from J; bases not matched to a gene: 6. The CDR3 DNA follows: TGTGCCAGCAGTTTCGGGACAGGGTTGAGCGAGCAGTACTTC. Its protein is CASSFGTGLSEQYF.

The rearrangement uses TRBV18 and TRBJ1-4; a weak D match, TRBD1 (5 bases). Trimming left V 2 bases short and J 4 bases short, with 11 bases between. Germline lookup yields CDR1 KGHSH and CDR2 LQKENI. The CDR3 is 15 amino acids. CDR3 amino acids: CASSPYQGVNEKLFF. The CDR3 nucleotides read TGTGCCAGCTCACCATATCAAGGGGTTAATGAAAAACTGTTTTTT.

This chain joins TRBV4-3 and TRBJ1-2, with D tentatively TRBD1 (6 bases). The V and J ends lost 4 bases and 4 bases respectively, with 10 bases between them. CDR1 LGHNA and CDR2 YSLEER come from the germline V gene. This CDR3 is 13 amino acids long. This chain's CDR3 is CASSPGTPYGYTF. CDR3 coding DNA: TGCGCCAGCAGCCCAGGGACACCCTATGGCTACACCTTC.

V is TRBV6-6 and J is TRBJ1-2, with 7 bases matching TRBD1. This CDR3 has 14 amino acids. Germline V gene lookup returns CDR1 MNHNY and CDR2 SVGAGI (reference sequence). Trimming at V came to 4 bases and at J to 0 bases, leaving 2 bases not matched to a gene. The DNA for the CDR3 is TGTGCCAGCAGTTCCACAGGGGCTAACTATGGCTACACCTTC. As protein: CASSSTGANYGYTF.

In its sample, this clone was seen a few times. The chain carries TRBV5-4 and TRBJ2-6; possibly TRBD1 for D (6 bases). Germline values: CDR1 SGHNT, CDR2 YYREEE (reference sequence). The V gene lost 5 bases and the J gene lost 0 bases, with 15 bases spanning the gap. The CDR3 covers 17 residues. This CDR3 is CASSQGSIVSGANVLTF. In DNA form, the CDR3 reads TGTGCCAGCAGTCAGGGGAGTATAGTCTCTGGGGCCAACGTCCTGACTTTC.

About this clone: At one of its ends the junction is not consistent with the germline gene, which may arise from a read error. The chain joins TRBV15 to TRBJ1-5, with TRBD1 as a possible D gene (6 bases). Germline CDR1 is LNHNV and CDR2 is YYDKDF (reference sequence). The CDR3 is 15 residues long. The CDR3 DNA follows: TGTCCCACCAGCAGAGGGGGGGGTTCAGGTCAGCCCCAGCATTTT. Its translation is CPTSRGGGSGQPQHF.

The chain carries TRBV7-2 and TRBJ2-7; D not certain. The CDR3 spans 14 residues. Germline CDR1 reads SGHTA; CDR2 reads FQGNSA. Trimming removed 1 base from V and 1 base from J, with 8 bases in between. The CDR3 loop is CASSLERHSYEQYF. CDR3 coding DNA: TGTGCCAGCAGCTTAGAACGACATTCCTACGAGCAGTACTTC. Full variable domain (remainder filled in from reference TRBV7-2 and TRBJ2-7): GAGVSQSPSNKVTEKGKDVELRCDPISGHTALYWYRQSLGQGLEFLIYFQGNSAPDKSGLPSDRFSAERTGGSVSTLTIQRTQQEDSAVYLCASSLERHSYEQYFGPGTRLTVT.

V usage is TRBV28 and J usage is TRBJ2-6, with 10 bases identical to TRBD1. The V segment lost 10 bases and the J segment 2 bases; nucleotides outside the gene matches: 8. The CDR3 has 16 amino acids. Germline V gene lookup returns CDR1 MDHEN and CDR2 SYDVKM. This CDR3 is CAIRDRGITGANVLTF. The DNA of the CDR3 is TGTGCCATCAGGGACAGGGGAATTACTGGGGCCAACGTCCTGACTTTC.

The V and J genes are TRBV6-1 and TRBJ1-4; a possible D gene is TRBD1 (6 bases). V lost 10 bases, J lost 8 bases, and 20 bases lay in between. The CDR3 length is 14 residues. The germline V gene has CDR1 MNHNS and CDR2 SASEGT. The CDR3 region has the DNA TGTGCCACCAAAGGGACACTGGTAGGGGAAAAACTGTTTTTT. Amino acids: CATKGTLVGEKLFF.